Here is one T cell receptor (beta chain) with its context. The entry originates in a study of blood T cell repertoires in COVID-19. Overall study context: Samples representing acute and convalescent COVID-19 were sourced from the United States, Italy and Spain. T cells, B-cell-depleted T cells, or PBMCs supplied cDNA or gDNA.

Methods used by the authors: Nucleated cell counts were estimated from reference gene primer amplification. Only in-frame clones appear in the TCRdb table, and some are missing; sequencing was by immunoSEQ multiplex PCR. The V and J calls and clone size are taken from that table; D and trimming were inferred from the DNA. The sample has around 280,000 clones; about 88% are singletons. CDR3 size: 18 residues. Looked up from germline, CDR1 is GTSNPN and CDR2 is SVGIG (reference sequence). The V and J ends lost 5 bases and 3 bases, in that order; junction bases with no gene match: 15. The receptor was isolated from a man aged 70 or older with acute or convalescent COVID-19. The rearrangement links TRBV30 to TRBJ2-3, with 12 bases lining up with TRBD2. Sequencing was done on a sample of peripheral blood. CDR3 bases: TGTGCCTGGGGTGGCCCGAAACCTAGCGGGGGGGGGACAGATACGCAGTATTTT. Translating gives CAWGGPKPSGGGTDTQYF.